This T cell receptor beta chain was found in a study of cytomegalovirus exposure and HLA in healthy donors. This clone is a singleton in its sample. PCR involved 60 Vbeta and 13 Jbeta primers. TCRdb keeps only in-frame clones here, not all; method: immunoSEQ multiplex PCR. The table has 50,000 or so clones, 65% to 80% seen once; the top ten hold about 35%. This TCR came from a middle-aged man in good health and CMV-seropositive. The material sequenced was PBMCs.

The CDR3 DNA sequence: TGTGCCAGCGTAACGGGAGGGTACCAAGAGACCCAGTACTTC. This translates into CASVTGGYQETQYF. The genes are TRBV28 and TRBJ2-5, with 8 bases aligning to TRBD2. CDR1 is MDHEN, CDR2 SYDVKM, per germline. The CDR3 contains 14 residues. The trim removed 8 bases at V and 0 bases at J, leaving 5 bases unmatched.